What follows are 16 T cell receptor beta chains derived from one specimen sequenced in a study of control samples from healthy donors and cancer patients. Sequencing used immunoSEQ multiplex PCR; TCRdb keeps in-frame clones, though not all of them. In the table there are 100,000 to 150,000 clones, roughly 90% of which are singletons. The sequencing sample was made of blood. These receptors originate from a man aged 18 to 30 in good health.

The V gene is TRBV4-1, the J gene TRBJ2-1, with TRBD2 matching over 11 bases. V was clipped by 4 bases and J by 9 bases; unmatched bases: 14. CDR1 is MGHRA, CDR2 YSYEKL, per germline. The CDR3 is 17 amino acids. In DNA, the CDR3 is TGCGCCAGCAGCCCGCAGTCTAGCGGGGGGCCCGCCCTTGAGCAGTTCTTC. This translates into CASSPQSSGGPALEQFF.

CDR3 amino acids: CASSVPFGQKTNEKLFF. DNA for the CDR3: TGTGCCAGCAGTGTCCCCTTTGGGCAGAAAACTAATGAAAAACTGTTTTTT. The gene calls are TRBV2 and TRBJ1-4; D is unresolved. The length of the CDR3 is 17 residues. CDR1 SNHLY and CDR2 FYNNEI come from the germline V gene. V lost 4 bases to trimming and J lost 1 base, with 16 bases between them.

The chain employs TRBV11-2 and TRBJ2-7; 8 bases map to TRBD1. This CDR3 region has 15 residues. Trimming removed 1 base from V and 2 bases from J; junction bases left unmatched: 4. The germline CDR1 and CDR2 sequences are SGHAT and FQNNGV. The CDR3 DNA reads TGTGCCAGCAGCTTAGCTATGGACAGGGCCTACGAGCAGTACGTC. Residues: CASSLAMDRAYEQYV.

The chain employs TRBV13 and TRBJ2-3; no clear D gene. The ends were cut back, 3 bases at V and 0 bases at J, with 7 bases in the middle. From germline, CDR1 is PRHDT and CDR2 FYEKMQ (reference sequence). The length of the CDR3 is 14 residues. CDR3 bases: TGTGCCAGCAGCTTGGTATTGAGCACAGATACGCAGTATTTT. Protein: CASSLVLSTDTQYF. The whole variable domain, filled in from reference TRBV13 and TRBJ2-3, reads AAGVIQSPRHLIKEKRETATLKCYPIPRHDTVYWYQQGPGQDPQFLISFYEKMQSDKGSIPDRFSAQQFSDYHSELNMSSLELGDSALYFCASSLVLSTDTQYFGPGTRLTVL.

The CDR3 protein is CASSLGGAEQFF. The CDR3 nucleotides are TGTGCCAGCAGTTTGGGAGGGGCTGAGCAGTTCTTC. The rearrangement links TRBV27 to TRBJ2-1; 7 positions match TRBD2. Germline CDR1 MNHEY, CDR2 SMNVEV (reference sequence). The CDR3 has 12 amino acids. The V segment lost 3 bases and the J segment 9 bases; nucleotides outside the gene matches: 2.

The chain links TRBV28 to TRBJ1-6, with 10 bases lining up with TRBD1. CDR1 is MDHEN, CDR2 SYDVKM, per germline. The CDR3 has 16 residues. Trimming removed 7 bases from V and 10 bases from J; junction bases left unmatched: 13. The CDR3 loop reads CASTPSGGTGESPLHF. Here the CDR3 DNA reads TGTGCCAGCACCCCAAGTGGAGGGACAGGGGAATCACCCCTCCACTTT.

The rearrangement uses TRBV5-6 and TRBJ2-7; 7 bases align to TRBD1. CDR1 and CDR2 from the germline V gene are SGHDT and YYEEEE. The CDR3 has 13 amino acids. J was trimmed by 3 bases and V by 3 bases; bases with no gene match: 3. The CDR3 region has the DNA TGTGCCAGCAGCTGGGGACAGAACTACGAGCAGTACGTC. Its protein is CASSWGQNYEQYV.

J is TRBJ2-5 and V is TRBV24-1; the match to TRBD1 covers 9 bases. Germline values: CDR1 KGHDR, CDR2 SFDVKD. The ends lost 7 bases at V and 2 bases at J; junction bases unmatched: 7. This CDR3 has 15 amino acids. CDR3 residues: CATRGTGTGQETQYF. CDR3 DNA: TGTGCCACCAGGGGAACAGGGACAGGGCAAGAGACCCAGTACTTC.

The rearrangement joins TRBV28 to TRBJ2-1; either TRBD1 or TRBD2 may supply D (6 bases each). V was trimmed by 7 bases and J by 1 base, leaving 14 bases between them. The germline gives CDR1 MDHEN, CDR2 SYDVKM. This CDR3 has 15 amino acids. For the CDR3, the DNA is TGTGCCAGCACCAGCTTAGGGGGGTCCTACAATGAGCAGTTCTTC. Its protein is CASTSLGGSYNEQFF.

The rearrangement uses TRBV19 and TRBJ1-6; TRBD1 aligns across 7 bases. The junction had 7 bases not matched to a gene; V was cut back by 6 bases and J by 8 bases. Germline V gene lookup returns CDR1 LNHDA and CDR2 SQIVND (reference sequence). This CDR3 comprises 14 residues. CDR3 DNA: TGTGCCAGTAGGACTCCGGGACAGCATTCACCCCTCCACTTT. It translates to CASRTPGQHSPLHF.

This chain links TRBV7-9 with TRBJ1-4; D is ambiguous. Per germline, CDR1 SEHNR and CDR2 FQNEAQ (reference sequence). CDR3 length: 15 amino acids. V was clipped by 4 bases and J by 7 bases, with 16 bases between them. CDR3 nucleotide sequence: TGTGCCAGCAGCTCCTACAGTGAGGGCGGTGAAAAACTGTTTTTT. Translating it yields CASSSYSEGGEKLFF.

The chain combines TRBV28 with TRBJ2-5; unclear D gene. The V end was cut by 4 bases, the J end by 3 bases, with 9 bases between. This CDR3 is 13 amino acids long. The germline CDR1 and CDR2 sequences are MDHEN and SYDVKM. CDR3 in amino acids: CASSSASKETQYF. The DNA for the CDR3 is TGTGCCAGCAGTTCCGCTTCTAAAGAGACCCAGTACTTC.

The rearrangement uses TRBV9 and TRBJ2-6; D is ambiguous. V lost 4 bases to trimming and J lost 0 bases, with 5 bases between them. CDR3 length equals 14 residues. The V gene's germline CDR1 is SGDLS and CDR2 YYNGEE. The CDR3 reads CASSSHSGANVLTF. In DNA form, the CDR3 reads TGTGCCAGCAGCTCACACTCTGGGGCCAACGTCCTGACTTTC.

The gene calls are TRBV7-9 and TRBJ2-7; 10 nucleotides line up with TRBD2. The CDR3 consists of 17 residues. The trim removed 1 base at V and 1 base at J, leaving 7 bases unmatched. Looked up from germline, CDR1 is SEHNR and CDR2 is FQNEAQ (reference sequence). The CDR3, as DNA: TGTGCCAGCAGCTTAGGGCCGACTAGCGGGCCTTCCTACGAGCAGTACGTC. Protein product: CASSLGPTSGPSYEQYV.

The chain is built from TRBV6-2 or TRBV6-3 and TRBJ1-2; TRBD1 is a possible D gene (5 bases). This CDR3 spans 13 amino acids. The V end lost 2 bases, the J end lost 6 bases, and 10 bases lay between the germline ends. The V gene's germline CDR1 is MNHEY and CDR2 SVGEGT. CDR3 DNA sequence: TGTGCCAGCAGTTACCGGGACGGTAATGGCTACACCTTC. It codes for CASSYRDGNGYTF.

V usage is TRBV5-1 and J usage is TRBJ1-4, with a tentative D call TRBD1 (6 bases). The CDR3 is 15 residues long. V lost 4 bases and J 2 bases, leaving 12 bases between the germline ends. Germline CDR1 SGHRS, CDR2 YFSETQ. The CDR3 sequence is CASSRDISTNEKLFF. In nucleotides, the CDR3 is TGCGCCAGCAGCCGGGACATAAGTACTAATGAAAAACTGTTTTTT.